This T cell receptor (beta chain) was recovered during a study of blood T cell repertoires in COVID-19. In the study's own analysis: The authors estimated nucleated cell counts from reference gene primer amplification. Clones were read by immunoSEQ multiplex PCR, and TCRdb kept only the in-frame ones, dropping some. V and J calls and clone size are as listed in that table; D and trimming were resolved from the DNA. The table has tens of thousands of clones, roughly 91% seen once. Trimming removed 3 bases from V and 5 bases from J, with 12 bases in between. Germline-derived CDR1 and CDR2 are SGHNT and YYREEE (reference sequence). The CDR3 consists of 14 residues.

The V call is TRBV5-4, the J call TRBJ2-1; no definite D call. Sequencing input: peripheral blood. The receptor was isolated from a woman over 75 with acute or convalescent COVID-19. The CDR3 region has the DNA TGTGCCAGCAGCTCGGGTGGTGGAAACAATGAGCAGTTCTTC. Its translation is CASSSGGGNNEQFF.